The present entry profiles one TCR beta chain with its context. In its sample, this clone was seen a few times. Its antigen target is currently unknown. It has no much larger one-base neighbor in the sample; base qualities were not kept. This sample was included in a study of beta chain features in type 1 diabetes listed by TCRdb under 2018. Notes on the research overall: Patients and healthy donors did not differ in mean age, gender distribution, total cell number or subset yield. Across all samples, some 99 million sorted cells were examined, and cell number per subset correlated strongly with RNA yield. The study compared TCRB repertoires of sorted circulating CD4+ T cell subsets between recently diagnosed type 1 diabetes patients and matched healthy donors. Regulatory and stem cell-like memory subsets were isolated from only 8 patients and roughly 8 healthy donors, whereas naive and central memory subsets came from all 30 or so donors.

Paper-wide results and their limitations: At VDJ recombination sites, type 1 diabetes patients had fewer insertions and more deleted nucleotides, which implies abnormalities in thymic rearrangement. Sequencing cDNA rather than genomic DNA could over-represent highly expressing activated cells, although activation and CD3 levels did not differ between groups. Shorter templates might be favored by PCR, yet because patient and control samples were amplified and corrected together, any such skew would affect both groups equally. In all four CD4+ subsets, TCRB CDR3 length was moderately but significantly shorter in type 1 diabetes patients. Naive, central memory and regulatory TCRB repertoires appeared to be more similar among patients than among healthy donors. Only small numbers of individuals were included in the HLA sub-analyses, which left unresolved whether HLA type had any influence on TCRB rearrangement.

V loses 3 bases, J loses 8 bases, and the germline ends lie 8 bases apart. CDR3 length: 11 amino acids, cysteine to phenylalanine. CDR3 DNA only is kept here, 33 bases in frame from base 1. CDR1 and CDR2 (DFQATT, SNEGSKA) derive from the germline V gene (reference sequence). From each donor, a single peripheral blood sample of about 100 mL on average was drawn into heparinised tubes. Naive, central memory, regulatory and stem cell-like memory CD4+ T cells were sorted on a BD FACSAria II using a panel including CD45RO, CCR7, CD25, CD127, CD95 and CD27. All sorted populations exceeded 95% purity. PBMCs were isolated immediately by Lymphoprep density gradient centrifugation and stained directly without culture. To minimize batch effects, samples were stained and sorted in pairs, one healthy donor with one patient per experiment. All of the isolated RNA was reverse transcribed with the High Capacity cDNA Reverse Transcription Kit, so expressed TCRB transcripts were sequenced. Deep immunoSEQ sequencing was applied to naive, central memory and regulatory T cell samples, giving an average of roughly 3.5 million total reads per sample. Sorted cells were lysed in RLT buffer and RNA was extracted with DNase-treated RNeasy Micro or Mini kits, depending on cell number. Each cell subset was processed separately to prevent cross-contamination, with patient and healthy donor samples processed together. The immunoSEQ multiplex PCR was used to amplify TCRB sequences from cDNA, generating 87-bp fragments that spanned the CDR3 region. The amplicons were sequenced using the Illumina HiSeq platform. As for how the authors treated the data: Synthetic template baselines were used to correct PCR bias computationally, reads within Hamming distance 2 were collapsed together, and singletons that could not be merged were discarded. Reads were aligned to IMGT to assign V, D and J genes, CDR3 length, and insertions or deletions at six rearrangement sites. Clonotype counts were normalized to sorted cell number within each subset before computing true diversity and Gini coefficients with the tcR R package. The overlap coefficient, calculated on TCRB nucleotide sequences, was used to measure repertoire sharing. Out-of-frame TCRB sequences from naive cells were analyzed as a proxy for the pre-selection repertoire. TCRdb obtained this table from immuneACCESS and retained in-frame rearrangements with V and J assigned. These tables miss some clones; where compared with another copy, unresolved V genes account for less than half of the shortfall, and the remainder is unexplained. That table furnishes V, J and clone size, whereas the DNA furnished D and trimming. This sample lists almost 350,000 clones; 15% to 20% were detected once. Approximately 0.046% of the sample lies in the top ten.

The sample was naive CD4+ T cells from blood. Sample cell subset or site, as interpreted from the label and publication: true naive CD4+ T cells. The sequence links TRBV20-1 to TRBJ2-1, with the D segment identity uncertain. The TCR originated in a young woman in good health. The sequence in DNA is TGCAGTGCTAGTAGTCATGATGAGCAGTTCTTC. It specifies CSASSHDEQFF.